The source of this TCR beta chain is a study of T cells after posttransplantation cyclophosphamide. Per germline, CDR1 SGDLS and CDR2 YYNGEE. The CDR3 is made up of 13 amino acids. Trimming took off 0 bases at V and 6 bases at J, with 6 bases between the two ends. Peripheral blood was collected from the related graft donor on the marrow donation day. Assay: immunoSEQ multiplex PCR; the TCRdb copy retains only in-frame clones and omits some. The sample lists about 18,000 clones; roughly 85% were seen once. The sequence derives from a man in his thirties or forties in good health and a related stem cell transplant donor. Material: memory CD4+ T cells sorted from blood. The chain carries TRBV9 and TRBJ2-2; D not resolved. CDR3 region: CASSVAEAGELFF. The CDR3 nucleotides read TGTGCCAGCAGCGTAGCTGAGGCCGGGGAGCTGTTTTTT.